The clone carrying this T cell receptor beta chain was recorded at least ten times. Its antigen remains unknown. This sample was included in a study of T-cell memory formation after mild COVID-19. Study-wide results and limits: Clones that shrank (day 15 to 85) were balanced CD4/CD8, whereas later expanders leaned CD4+.

Each CDR3 protein gets one entry after TCRdb re-called the 5' RACE reads with MiXCR. The sample has about 130,000 distinct CDR3 sequences, about 6.5% seen once. Trimming removed 6 bases at V and 5 bases at J, with 11 bases between. The CDR3 is made up of 13 amino acids. Germline CDR1 is LNHDA and CDR2 is SQIVND (reference sequence). The clonotype was recovered from an adult woman who had mild COVID-19 (a few samples of this study predate the infection). Cell type and time point are not known. Material for sequencing was PBMCs or a T cell subset sorted from them (not recorded which). J is TRBJ1-5 and V is TRBV19; D is unresolved. The CDR3 region is CASRKLLDQPQHF. The CDR3 nucleotides are TGTGCCAGTAGAAAACTACTGGATCAGCCCCAGCATTTT.